Shown below are 23 T cell receptor beta chains from a single sample sequenced in a study of human T cells and chemical hapten exposure. TCRdb analysed the RACE reads with MiXCR anew, one entry per CDR3 protein. The table has fewer than 100,000 distinct CDR3 sequences, around a tenth seen once. As for time point: patch test 2, 6 weeks after DPC sensitization. Sample treatment: therapeutic diphenylcyclopropenone sensitization with weekly scalp DPC. This specimen was whole blood, taken in connection with sensitization to the hapten diphenylcyclopropenone (DPC). These receptors all come from a man aged 18 to 30 with alopecia areata. Some clones in this sample may be carry-over from other donors' samples.

A few counts support this clonotype. V and J are TRBV7-2 and TRBJ1-2, with TRBD1 as a possible D gene (5 bases). Germline loops: CDR1 SGHTA, CDR2 FQGNSA. CDR3 length equals 15 residues. Trimming took 1 base from V and 8 from J, leaving 17 bases between them. The CDR3 sequence: CASSLVQWGPEGYTF. In nucleotides, the CDR3 is TGTGCCAGCAGCTTAGTCCAGTGGGGCCCAGAAGGCTACACCTTC.

This rearrangement joins TRBV9 to TRBJ2-1, with 12 nucleotides matching TRBD2. Trimming at V came to 4 bases and at J to 0 bases, leaving 14 bases not matched to a gene. Germline CDR1 reads SGDLS; CDR2 reads YYNGEE. The CDR3 runs to 20 residues. The chain's CDR3 is CASSRPRLAGAPSSYNEQFF. The CDR3 bases are TGTGCCAGCAGCCGGCCCCGACTAGCGGGGGCCCCAAGCTCCTACAATGAGCAGTTCTTC.

The V and J genes are TRBV12-3 or TRBV12-4 and TRBJ2-5, with a tentative D call TRBD1 (5 bases). Trimming cost V 2 bases and J 4 bases, with 5 bases left between them. The CDR3 is 12 amino acids. Written as DNA, the CDR3 is TGTGCCAGCAGTTTACAGGGAGAGACCCAGTACTTC. It is translated as CASSLQGETQYF.

The rearrangement uses TRBV5-5 and TRBJ2-4, with TRBD1 matching 7 bases. Germline assignment: CDR1 SGHKS and CDR2 YYEKEE (reference sequence). Losses at the gene ends were 0 bases for V and 3 bases for J; bases not matched to a gene: 0. This CDR3 is 14 amino acids long. The chain's CDR3 is CASSLAGGKNIQYF. CDR3 coding DNA: TGTGCCAGCAGCTTGGCAGGGGGCAAAAACATTCAGTACTTC.

CDR3 coding DNA: TGCGCCAGCAGCACCGGACAGGGCTACGAGCAGTACTTC. Protein: CASSTGQGYEQYF. This chain uses TRBV5-1 with TRBJ2-7, with 8 bases lining up with TRBD1. The germline V gene has CDR1 SGHRS and CDR2 YFSETQ. The CDR3 length is 13 residues. The ends lost 4 bases at V and 3 bases at J; junction bases unmatched: 3.

This clonotype was recorded a few times. This chain joins TRBV7-9 and TRBJ1-2; tentative D call: TRBD1 (6 bases). Germline loops: CDR1 SEHNR, CDR2 FQNEAQ (reference sequence). The CDR3 has 14 residues. Trimming left V 5 bases short and J 5 bases short, with 15 bases between. CDR3 loop: CASSPGRGGYGYTF. The CDR3, as DNA: TGTGCCAGCAGCCCCGGCAGGGGAGGATATGGCTACACCTTC.

The V call is TRBV29-1, the J call TRBJ1-4; TRBD1 aligns across 8 bases. The germline V gene encodes CDR1 SQVTM and CDR2 ANQGSEA. This CDR3 spans 11 amino acids. In DNA form, the CDR3 reads TGCAGTGCAGGGGGCGATGAAAAACTGTTTTTT. The encoded protein is CSAGGDEKLFF. Combining the CDR3 with reference TRBV29-1 and TRBJ1-4 gives the whole variable domain SAVISQKPSRDICQRGTSLTIQCQVDSQVTMMFWYRQQPGQSLTLIATANQGSEATYESGFVIDKFPISRPNLTFSTLTVSNMSPEDSSIYLCSAGGDEKLFFGSGTQLSVL.

This clonotype was observed many times. The CDR3 DNA reads TGTGCCAGCAGCTTAAGTTACAGGGTTAACACCGGGGAGCTGTTTTTT. Its protein is CASSLSYRVNTGELFF. The chain couples TRBV7-9 to TRBJ2-2; perhaps TRBD1 as D (6 bases). In germline, CDR1 is SEHNR, CDR2 FQNEAQ (reference sequence). This CDR3 region has 16 residues. V lost 2 bases and J lost 2, with 12 bases in between.

The sample holds a few counts of this clonotype. The V and J genes are TRBV19 and TRBJ2-5, with D maybe TRBD2 (5 bases). Germline V CDR1 and CDR2: LNHDA, SQIVND (reference sequence). This CDR3 is 13 amino acids long. Trimming removed 4 bases from V and 3 bases from J, with 9 bases in between. The CDR3 sequence: CASSSQAEETQYF. The CDR3 region has the DNA TGTGCCAGTAGTAGCCAAGCGGAAGAGACCCAGTACTTC.

This clonotype was picked up a small number of times. The chain links TRBV5-5 to TRBJ2-7; weak D call: TRBD1 (5 bases). The CDR3 is 17 residues long. V lost 6 bases and J 4 bases, leaving 26 bases between the germline ends. CDR1 is SGHKS and CDR2 is YYEKEE in the germline V gene (reference sequence). CDR3 nucleotides: TGTGCCAGCAAGCATCGTTATGAGACAGTTCTTTCGTACGAGCAGTACTTC. Amino acid sequence: CASKHRYETVLSYEQYF. The full variable domain, with the rest looked up from reference TRBV5-5 and TRBJ2-7, is DAGVTQSPTHLIKTRGQQVTLRCSPISGHKSVSWYQQVLGQGPQFIFQYYEKEERGRGNFPDRFSARQFPNYSSELNVNALLLGDSALYLCASKHRYETVLSYEQYFGPGTRLTVT.

This clonotype came up a few times. V is TRBV7-2 and J is TRBJ2-1; possible D gene TRBD2, 6 bases. Germline V gene data show CDR1 as SGHTA and CDR2 as FQGNSA. Trimming shortened V by 5 bases and J by 0 bases, and 14 bases separated the two germline ends. The CDR3 has 16 amino acids. This CDR3 is CASSLSAGSSYNEQFF. CDR3 coding DNA: TGTGCCAGCAGCCTCTCCGCGGGAAGCTCCTACAATGAGCAGTTCTTC.

There are a few counts of this clonotype. The J gene is TRBJ1-3, the V gene TRBV9; TRBD1 agrees at 11 bases. CDR3 size: 20 residues. The germline CDR1 and CDR2 sequences are SGDLS and YYNGEE. J was trimmed by 0 bases and V by 0 bases; bases with no gene match: 11. CDR3 bases: TGTGCCAGCAGCGTAGATTGGACAGGGGGCGATTTCTTCTCTGGAAACACCATATATTTT. This codes for CASSVDWTGGDFFSGNTIYF. Supplemented by reference TRBV9 and TRBJ1-3, the full variable domain reads DSGVTQTPKHLITATGQRVTLRCSPRSGDLSVYWYQQSLDQGLQFLIQYYNGEERAKGNILERFSAQQFPDLHSELNLSSLELGDSALYFCASSVDWTGGDFFSGNTIYFGEGSWLTVV.

At least ten counts were recorded for this clonotype. The chain employs TRBV5-1 and TRBJ2-1, with D possibly being TRBD1 (6 bases). The CDR3 has 14 amino acids. The germline gives CDR1 SGHRS, CDR2 YFSETQ. V was pared by 2 bases and J by 6 bases, with 12 bases between. The CDR3 region is CASSLTGIFNEQFF. The CDR3 nucleotides are TGCGCCAGCAGCTTAACAGGGATTTTCAATGAGCAGTTCTTC.

This clonotype was picked up a small number of times. This rearrangement joins TRBV15 to TRBJ1-2; weak D call: TRBD1 (5 bases). Trimming pared 0 bases from V and 11 bases from J, leaving 16 bases between. The CDR3 consists of 14 residues. CDR1 LNHNV and CDR2 YYDKDF come from the germline V gene (reference sequence). The CDR3 region is CATSRDGPYRGYTF. DNA of the CDR3: TGTGCCACCAGCAGAGATGGGCCTTATCGGGGGTACACCTTC.

The rearrangement joins TRBV6-5 to TRBJ1-6, with TRBD1 as a possible D gene (6 bases). CDR3 size: 14 residues. The germline CDR1 and CDR2 sequences are MNHEY and SVGAGI. Between the trimmed V and J ends, which lost 6 bases and 7 bases, there was a span of 13 bases. CDR3 nucleotide sequence: TGTGCCAGCAGCCCAGGGGTGGCGAATTCACCCCTCCACTTT. Its translation is CASSPGVANSPLHF.

There are many counts of this clonotype. The rearrangement joins TRBV7-2 to TRBJ2-6, with D unclear. The germline V gene encodes CDR1 SGHTA and CDR2 FQGNSA. V was cut by 1 base and J by 3 bases, with 1 base left in between. The CDR3 consists of 13 residues. CDR3 amino acids: CASSLVGANVLTF. The DNA of the CDR3 is TGTGCCAGCAGCTTAGTTGGGGCCAACGTCCTGACTTTC.

This chain connects TRBV10-3 to TRBJ1-2, with D tentatively TRBD1 (5 bases). Germline loops: CDR1 ENHRY, CDR2 SYGVKD. The CDR3 covers 15 residues. Trimming removed 3 bases from V and 8 bases from J, with 19 bases in between. The CDR3 spells CAISDQYRDAGGYTF. In DNA form, the CDR3 reads TGTGCCATCAGTGATCAATACCGGGACGCAGGGGGCTACACCTTC.

J is TRBJ1-2 and V is TRBV3-1; D is possibly TRBD1 (5 bases). CDR1 LGHDT and CDR2 YNNKEL come from the germline V gene (reference sequence). Trimming took off 4 bases at V and 4 bases at J, with 13 bases between the two ends. The CDR3 extends over 14 amino acids. CDR3: CASSLHRPGYGYTF. The CDR3 DNA is TGTGCCAGCAGCCTACACAGGCCAGGCTATGGCTACACCTTC.

As concerns this clonotype: The junction does not match germline at one end; this may be a read error. The chain links TRBV27 to TRBJ2-7; maybe TRBD1 (6 bases). The CDR3 sequence is 13 residues long. The germline V gene encodes CDR1 MNHEY and CDR2 SMNVEV (reference sequence). As DNA, the CDR3 is TGTGCCAGCAGCTTATTGACAGGCTACGAGCAGTACTTC. It yields the protein CASSLLTGYEQYF.

This clonotype was picked up many times. This sequence joins TRBV5-6 and TRBJ2-5; D gene uncertain. This CDR3 comprises 14 residues. Germline CDR1 is SGHDT and CDR2 is YYEEEE. Trimming shortened V by 4 bases and J by 3 bases, and 13 bases separated the two germline ends. CDR3 protein: CASSVIGPEETQYF. CDR3 DNA: TGTGCCAGCAGCGTTATCGGACCAGAAGAGACCCAGTACTTC.

This clonotype was found many times. J is TRBJ1-1 and V is TRBV2; no firm D call. V was cut by 7 bases and J by 7 bases, with 10 bases left in between. This CDR3 region has 11 residues. Looked up from germline, CDR1 is SNHLY and CDR2 is FYNNEI. The CDR3 sequence: CASTLRGEAFF. As DNA, the CDR3 is TGTGCCAGCACCCTGCGGGGTGAAGCTTTCTTT.

This clonotype was counted ten times or more. The chain uses TRBV7-8 and TRBJ1-2; D gene ambiguous. Germline CDR1 SGHVS, CDR2 FQNEAQ. The CDR3 contains 14 residues. The germline V and J ends were trimmed by 3 bases and 5 bases, with 13 bases remaining between them. The DNA of the CDR3 is TGTGCCAGCAGCTTGACGGATCAAAAATATGGCTACACCTTC. This sequence encodes CASSLTDQKYGYTF.

Only a few counts were recorded for this clonotype. The chain joins TRBV18 to TRBJ1-4; 12 bases agree with TRBD1. V was clipped by 5 bases and J by 5 bases; unmatched bases: 9. From germline, CDR1 is KGHSH and CDR2 LQKENI. The CDR3 sequence is 17 residues long. The CDR3: CASSSGTGGVWNEKLFF. The DNA for the CDR3 is TGTGCCAGCTCATCCGGGACAGGGGGCGTGTGGAATGAAAAACTGTTTTTT.